Sequencing of this T cell receptor beta chain was carried out in a study of beta chain features in type 1 diabetes. The germline V gene has CDR1 SQVTM and CDR2 ANQGSEA. This CDR3 region has 15 residues. Trimming removed 4 bases at V and 0 bases at J, with 13 bases between. Purity above 95% was achieved in all sorted populations. The study reverse transcribed the entire isolated RNA, so it sequenced expressed TCRB transcripts. Data came from immunoSEQ multiplex PCR; TCRdb stores just in-frame clones and leaves some out. The table has about 270,000 clones, 12% to 15% seen once; the top ten hold roughly 0.028%.

The sample was naive CD4+ T cells from blood. The gene calls are TRBV29-1 and TRBJ2-1; perhaps TRBD2 as D (6 bases). The source of this sequence is a woman aged 40 to 50 in good health. DNA for the CDR3: TGCAGCGTTGGTGCGGGGCATAGCTCCTACAATGAGCAGTTCTTC. It yields the protein CSVGAGHSSYNEQFF.